This T cell receptor beta chain was profiled in a study of T cell responses to AZD1222 COVID-19 vaccine. Across the study: Researchers grouped second doses given at about 4 or about 12 weeks into one pool. Study conclusions and caveats: Donors were chiefly white British, with a greater number of females, and clonal diversity was perhaps underestimated. Two AZD1222 administrations were followed by greater Spike-specific TCR breadth and depth. Every sample of the repertoires postdated the peak T cell response.

Of note for this clone: Its antigen is not known.

Libraries were prepared by immunoSEQ multiplex PCR; TCRdb keeps only in-frame clonotypes and omits some of them. The data contain around 180,000 clones, about 90% of them singletons. V lost 2 bases to trimming and J lost 9 bases, with 5 bases between them. The CDR3 runs 12 residues. Germline loops: CDR1 MDHEN, CDR2 SYDVKM. The origin of this receptor is an adult in good health. This sample comprised peripheral blood, obtained on day 0 of AZD1222 vaccination. The rearrangement uses TRBV28 and TRBJ1-6; D gene ambiguous. As DNA, the CDR3 is TGTGCCAGCAGTTTAACTCCTTCACCCCTCCACTTT. Its protein is CASSLTPSPLHF.